Each of the 7 T cell receptor beta chains below was sequenced from the same sample in a study of neurological immune-mediated disorders. Via MiXCR, TCRdb re-called the 5' RACE reads, giving one row per CDR3 protein. Of 75,000 to 95,000 distinct CDR3 sequences listed, roughly 18% are singletons. Sequenced material: PBMCs. Every receptor here comes from a woman aged 35 to 49 in good health.

This clonotype was detected many times. This rearrangement joins TRBV29-1 to TRBJ2-1; a weak D match, TRBD2 (6 bases). Germline V lookup: CDR1 SQVTM, CDR2 ANQGSEA. The length of the CDR3 is 13 residues. V was shortened by 8 bases and J by 9 bases, with 20 bases between the two germline ends. CDR3 protein: CSTISLAFGEQFF. As DNA, the CDR3 is TGCAGCACAATCTCTCTAGCGTTCGGTGAGCAGTTCTTC.

This clonotype was detected only a few times. The chain recombines TRBV5-6 with TRBJ2-1; D is possibly TRBD1 (5 bases). Germline V gene lookup returns CDR1 SGHDT and CDR2 YYEEEE. V lost 3 bases and J 8 bases, leaving 12 bases between the germline ends. CDR3 length equals 13 residues. As DNA, the CDR3 is TGTGCCAGCAGCTCCGCAGGGATGGATGAGCAGTTCTTC. Translation: CASSSAGMDEQFF.

This clonotype appeared many times. The chain's CDR3 is CASSLAITGSSYEQYF. The CDR3 DNA sequence: TGCGCCAGCAGCTTGGCCATTACAGGGTCCTCCTACGAGCAGTACTTC. The chain employs TRBV5-1 and TRBJ2-7, with D tentatively TRBD1 (6 bases). Trimming cost V 0 bases and J 0 bases, with 13 bases left between them. CDR3 length: 16 residues. CDR1 is SGHRS, CDR2 YFSETQ, per germline.

Turning to this clonotype: This may arise from a read error, as a much more abundant clone is one base away. The chain uses TRBV5-1 and TRBJ2-1, with 12 bases lining up with TRBD2. The ends lost 4 bases at V and 3 bases at J; junction bases unmatched: 5. The germline CDR1 and CDR2 sequences are SGHRS and YFSETQ. The CDR3 runs to 16 residues. DNA for the CDR3: TGCGCCAGCAGCACCAGGACTAGCGGGGACTACAATGAGCAGTTCTTC. This encodes CASSTRTSGDYNEQFF. The full variable domain, completed using reference TRBV5-1 and TRBJ2-1, is KAGVTQTPRYLIKTRGQQVTLSCSPISGHRSVSWYQQTPGQGLQFLFEYFSETQRNKGNFPGRFSGRQFSNSRSEMNVSTLELGDSALYLCASSTRTSGDYNEQFFGPGTRLTVL.

This clonotype was seen at least ten times. The chain is built from TRBV4-1 and TRBJ1-1, with D uncertain. The germline V gene encodes CDR1 MGHRA and CDR2 YSYEKL. V was clipped by 3 bases and J by 1 base, with 3 bases between them. The CDR3 runs 12 residues. The CDR3: CASSHRNTEAFF. As DNA, the CDR3 is TGCGCCAGCAGCCACAGGAACACTGAAGCTTTCTTT.

Many counts were recorded for this clonotype. The chain has TRBV7-2 and TRBJ1-5; D remains ambiguous. Deletions cut 5 bases from V and 3 bases from J, with 11 bases between. From germline, CDR1 is SGHTA and CDR2 FQGNSA. The CDR3 runs 14 residues. The chain's CDR3 is CASSDDGNNQPQHF. The DNA of the CDR3 is TGTGCCAGCAGCGACGATGGGAACAATCAGCCCCAGCATTTT.

V gene TRBV18 combines with J gene TRBJ2-2; D ambiguous. V shed 2 bases and J shed 0 bases, with 10 bases lying between them. CDR3 size: 16 residues. The germline gives CDR1 KGHSH, CDR2 LQKENI. In DNA form, the CDR3 reads TGTGCCAGCTCACCATTTACTACTTCGAACACCGGGGAGCTGTTTTTT. Amino acid sequence: CASSPFTTSNTGELFF.